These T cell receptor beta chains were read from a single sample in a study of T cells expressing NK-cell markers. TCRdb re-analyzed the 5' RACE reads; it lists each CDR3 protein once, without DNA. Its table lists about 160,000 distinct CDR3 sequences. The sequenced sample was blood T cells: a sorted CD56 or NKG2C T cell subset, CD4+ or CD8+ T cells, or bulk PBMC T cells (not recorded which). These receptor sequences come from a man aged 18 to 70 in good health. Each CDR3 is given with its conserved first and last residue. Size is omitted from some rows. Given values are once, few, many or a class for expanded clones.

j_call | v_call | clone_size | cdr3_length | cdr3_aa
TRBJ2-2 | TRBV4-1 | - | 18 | CASSQSFWGPANTGELFF
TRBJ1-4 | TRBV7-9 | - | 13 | CASSAAGEEKLFF
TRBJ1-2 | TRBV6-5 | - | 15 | CASSYDWQGLYGYTF
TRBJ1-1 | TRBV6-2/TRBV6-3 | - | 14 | CASSYRSSNTEAFF
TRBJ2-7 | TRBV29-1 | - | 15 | CSVEVTGTSSYEQYF
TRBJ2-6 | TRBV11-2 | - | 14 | CASSFSAGANVLTF
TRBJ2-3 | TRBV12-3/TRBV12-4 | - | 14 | CASRQGQGPVTQYF
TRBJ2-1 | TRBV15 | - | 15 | CATSRETSGGDEQFF
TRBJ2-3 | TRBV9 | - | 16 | CASSVGTLPSTDTQYF
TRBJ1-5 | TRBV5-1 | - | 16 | CASRAGGHNSNQPQHF
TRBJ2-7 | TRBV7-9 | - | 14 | CASTRGVGAYEQYF
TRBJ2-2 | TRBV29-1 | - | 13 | CSVADRETGELFF
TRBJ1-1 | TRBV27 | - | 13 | CASSLLGDLEAFF
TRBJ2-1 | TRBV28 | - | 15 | CASSFSTASGNEQFF
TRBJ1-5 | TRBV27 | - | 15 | CASSFQGYSNQPQHF
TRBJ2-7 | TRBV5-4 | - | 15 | CASSPTPGGQYEQYF
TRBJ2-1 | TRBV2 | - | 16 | CASTGTSGGSYNEQFF
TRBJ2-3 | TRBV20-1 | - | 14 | CSSSQGHSTDTQYF
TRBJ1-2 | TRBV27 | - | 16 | CASSRGRRALNYGYTF
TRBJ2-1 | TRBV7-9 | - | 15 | CASSPPSGVYNEQFF
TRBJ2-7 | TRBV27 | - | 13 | CASSGGLIYEQYF
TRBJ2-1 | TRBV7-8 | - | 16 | CASSLLSGLGSNEQFF
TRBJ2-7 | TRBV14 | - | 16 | CASSQEPLAGYYEQYF
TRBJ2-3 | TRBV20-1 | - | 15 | CSARGWGFPIDTQYF
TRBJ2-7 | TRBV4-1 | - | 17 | CASSQGLAGVPLYEQYF
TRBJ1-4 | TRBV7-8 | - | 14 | CASSRGQGLEKLFF
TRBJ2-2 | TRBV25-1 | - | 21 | CASSEYGRGPRRPSNTGELFF
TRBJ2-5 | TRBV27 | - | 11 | CASSRGGTQYF
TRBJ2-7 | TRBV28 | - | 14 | CASSPSGDAREQYF
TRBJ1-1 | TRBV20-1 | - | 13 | CSARALQGTEAFF
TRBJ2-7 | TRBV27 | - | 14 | CASSLYSGPYEQYF
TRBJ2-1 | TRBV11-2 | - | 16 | CASRSIAGGSYNEQFF
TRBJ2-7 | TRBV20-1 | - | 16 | CSARPQGVGVNYEQYF
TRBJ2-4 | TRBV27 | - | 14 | CASIGGLAKNIQYF
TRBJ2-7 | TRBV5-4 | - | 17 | CASSLELAGGLSYEQYF
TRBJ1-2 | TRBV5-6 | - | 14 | CASSAGTAPYGYTF
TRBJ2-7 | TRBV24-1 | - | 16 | CATSDWALEGSYEQYF
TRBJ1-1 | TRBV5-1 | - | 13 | CASSMTGGPEAFF
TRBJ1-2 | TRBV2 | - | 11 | CASSFSYGYTF
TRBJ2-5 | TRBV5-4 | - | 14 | CASSPGNRWETQYF
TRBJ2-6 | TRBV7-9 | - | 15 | CASSLSGTGANVLTF
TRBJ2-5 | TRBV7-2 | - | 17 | CASSLALWGGAQETQYF
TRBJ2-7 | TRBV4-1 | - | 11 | CASSQAGWKYF
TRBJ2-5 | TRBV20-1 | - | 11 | CSANRGETQYF
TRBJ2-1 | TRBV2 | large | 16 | CASSEGSGGFYNEQFF
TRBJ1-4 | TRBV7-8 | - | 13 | CASSSLGAEKLFF
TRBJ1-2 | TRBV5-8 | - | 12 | CASSLGEYGYTF
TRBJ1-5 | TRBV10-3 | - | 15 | CAISESTGDFQPQHF
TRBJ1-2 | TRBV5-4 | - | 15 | CASTASSPLLGGYTF
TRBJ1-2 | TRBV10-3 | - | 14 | CAIGRDTRDIGYTF
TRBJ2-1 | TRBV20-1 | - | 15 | CSARDTQRGGREQFF
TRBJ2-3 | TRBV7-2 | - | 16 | CASSLAGGGTKDTQYF
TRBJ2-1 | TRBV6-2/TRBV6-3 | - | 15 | CASSPLWETYNEQFF
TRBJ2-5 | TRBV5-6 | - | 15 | CASSLDRDEQETQYF
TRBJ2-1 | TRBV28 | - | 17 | CASSLRIAGLSYNEQFF